This entry describes one TCR beta chain. Germline lookup yields CDR1 WNHNN and CDR2 SYGVQD (reference sequence). The V segment lost 6 bases and the J segment 5 bases; nucleotides outside the gene matches: 10. The CDR3 length is 15 residues. This entry comes from a study of blood T cell repertoires in COVID-19. Overall study context: Samples came from the United States, Italy and Spain, spanning acute and convalescent COVID-19. T cells, B-cell-depleted T cells, or PBMCs provided the cDNA or gDNA that served as material.

Exposed enrollees encountered a COVID-19 case at some point within 2 weeks before study entry. Original processing notes: Reference gene primers were amplified, and this amplification served to estimate nucleated cell counts. TCRdb keeps only in-frame clones here, not all; method: immunoSEQ multiplex PCR. V, J and clone size derive from that table, while D and trimming were established from the DNA sequence. The table records approximately 300,000 clones, about 85% of them present only once. The TCR comes from a woman aged 30 to 39 who had been exposed to COVID-19. Sequenced material: PBMCs or T cells enriched from blood (not recorded which). The gene calls are TRBV10-1 and TRBJ2-7; 10 positions match TRBD1. The CDR3 region is CASRLDRGPGNEQYF. Written as DNA, the CDR3 is TGCGCCAGCAGACTCGACAGGGGGCCGGGGAACGAGCAGTACTTC.